The 23 T cell receptor beta chains listed next were all sequenced from one sample in a study of regulatory T cells in long-lasting Graves disease. Time point reported: newly diagnosed GD, antithyroid drugs for less than 3 months. PBMCs provided the RNA from which the TCR library was made. Building of the TCR beta libraries involved iRepertoire HTBI primers and Arm-PCR of CDR3 regions. MiXCR was run by TCRdb on the multiplex PCR reads, yielding one entry per CDR3 protein. The sample contains about 520,000 distinct CDR3 sequences, about 11% of which appear only once. These records were also assigned to another study, of T cells in Graves' hyperthyroidism and ophthalmopathy.

This specimen consisted of peripheral blood mononuclear cells (PBMCs), obtained at new diagnosis, from a patient treated with antithyroid drugs. These receptors came from a young woman with Graves disease.

This clonotype showed up just a few times. The genes are TRBV19 and TRBJ2-2; the D is unclear. V lost 10 bases and J 6 bases, leaving 9 bases between the germline ends. Germline V lookup: CDR1 LNHDA, CDR2 SQIVND (reference sequence). The CDR3 consists of 11 residues. This chain's CDR3 is CATQLSGELFF. The CDR3 nucleotides are TGTGCCACGCAGTTGTCCGGGGAGCTGTTTTTT.

This clonotype was observed at least ten times. The chain has TRBV20-1 and TRBJ2-3; no reliable D call. CDR1 is DFQATT, CDR2 SNEGSKA, per germline (reference sequence). The germline V and J ends were trimmed by 4 bases and 0 bases, with 11 bases remaining between them. The CDR3 covers 14 residues. CDR3 sequence: CSAIVASSTDTQYF. CDR3 nucleotides: TGCAGTGCTATCGTGGCATCTAGCACAGATACGCAGTATTTT.

The rearrangement joins TRBV20-1 to TRBJ2-7; TRBD2 aligns across 9 bases. CDR3 length: 16 residues. In germline, CDR1 is DFQATT, CDR2 SNEGSKA (reference sequence). V lost 3 bases and J lost 1; bases outside the gene matches: 10. CDR3 DNA sequence: TGCAGTGCTAGTTCTAGGACTAGCGTTCTTTCCTACGAGCAGTACTTC. Protein product: CSASSRTSVLSYEQYF.

With respect to this clonotype: A read error is possible here, since a much larger clone lies one base away. V gene TRBV12-3 or TRBV12-4 combines with J gene TRBJ2-1; no reliable D call. The CDR3 is 12 amino acids. Between the trimmed V and J ends, which lost 6 bases and 3 bases, there was a span of 6 bases. CDR3 residues: CASRADYNEQFF. The CDR3 bases are TGTGCCAGCAGGGCAGACTACAATGAGCAGTTCTTC.

This clonotype has ten or more counts. The chain uses TRBV4-1 and TRBJ2-1; a possible D gene is TRBD2 (5 bases). The germline V gene has CDR1 MGHRA and CDR2 YSYEKL. CDR3 size: 18 residues. Trimming shortened V by 0 bases and J by 7 bases, and 22 bases separated the two germline ends. CDR3 DNA: TGCGCCAGCAGCCAAGATCGTCCGGGGTGGCGGTACAAGAATGAGCAGTTCTTC. It yields the protein CASSQDRPGWRYKNEQFF.

In its sample, this clonotype was seen many times. V usage is TRBV5-4 and J usage is TRBJ1-2; weak D call: TRBD1 (5 bases). The CDR3 is 15 residues long. In germline, CDR1 is SGHNT, CDR2 YYREEE (reference sequence). V dropped 0 bases and J dropped 6 bases, with 15 bases sitting between them. The CDR3 reads CASSLGPGVVHGYTF. CDR3 bases: TGTGCCAGCAGCTTGGGCCCGGGGGTTGTGCATGGCTACACCTTC.

In this sample, this clonotype turned up a few times. The chain recombines TRBV30 with TRBJ1-5; no definite D call. Trimming left V 2 bases short and J 7 bases short, with 9 bases between. Germline CDR1 GTSNPN, CDR2 SVGIG (reference sequence). The CDR3 runs 12 residues. Written as DNA, the CDR3 is TGTGCCTGGAGTCTCCCAGCCCAGCCCCAGCATTTT. Protein sequence: CAWSLPAQPQHF. The entire variable domain, with the rest obtained from reference TRBV30 and TRBJ1-5, is as follows: SQTIHQWPATLVQPVGSPLSLECTVEGTSNPNLYWYRQAAGRGLQLLFYSVGIGQISSEVPQNLSASRPQDRQFILSSKKLLLSDSGFYLCAWSLPAQPQHFGDGTRLSIL.

Ten or more counts support this clonotype. The rearrangement uses TRBV11-2 and TRBJ1-6; tentative D call: TRBD1 (5 bases). With 4 bases removed from V and 0 bases from J, the gap between germline ends came to 13 bases. Germline V gene lookup returns CDR1 SGHAT and CDR2 FQNNGV. This CDR3 contains 17 residues. The CDR3 sequence: CASSSPTESSYNSPLHF. CDR3 DNA sequence: TGTGCCAGCAGCTCCCCGACAGAGAGCTCCTATAATTCACCCCTCCACTTT.

The V and J genes are TRBV7-2 and TRBJ2-3, with D perhaps given as TRBD1 or TRBD2 (5 bases each). Trimming pared 5 bases from V and 3 bases from J, leaving 18 bases between. The CDR3 spans 16 residues. Per the germline V gene, CDR1 is SGHTA and CDR2 is FQGNSA. CDR3 coding DNA: TGTGCCAGCAGCCTGCCCCGGGACGGCTTTACAGATACGCAGTATTTT. Its protein is CASSLPRDGFTDTQYF.

This clonotype has a count of ten or more. The V call is TRBV28, the J call TRBJ2-7; D gene uncertain. The CDR3 loop spans 16 amino acids. The V end was cut by 6 bases, the J end by 0 bases, with 18 bases between. The germline V gene has CDR1 MDHEN and CDR2 SYDVKM. CDR3 sequence: CASRTSTAPSSYEQYF. In nucleotides, the CDR3 is TGTGCCAGCAGAACATCGACCGCACCCAGCTCCTACGAGCAGTACTTC.

The chain has TRBV4-3 and TRBJ2-5, with D possibly TRBD2 on 6 matching bases. The CDR3 is 15 residues long. In germline, CDR1 is LGHNA, CDR2 YSLEER. Deletions cut 3 bases from V and 4 bases from J, with 15 bases between. CDR3 residues: CASSHGRGGLETQYF. Here the CDR3 DNA reads TGCGCCAGCAGCCACGGGCGTGGAGGGTTAGAGACCCAGTACTTC.

This clonotype was counted many times. The rearrangement links TRBV6-1 to TRBJ1-2; 7 positions match TRBD1. V was pared by 7 bases and J by 0 bases, with 8 bases of the junction left unmatched. In germline, CDR1 is MNHNS, CDR2 SASEGT. The CDR3 runs to 15 residues. CDR3 in DNA: TGTGCCAGCACGGACAGGAATATTCCTAACTATGGCTACACCTTC. Residues: CASTDRNIPNYGYTF.

This clonotype was counted at least ten times. J is TRBJ2-3 and V is TRBV18, with TRBD1 matching 7 bases. Germline V gene sequence: CDR1 KGHSH, CDR2 LQKENI. V lost 4 bases, J lost 1 base, and 8 bases stayed unmatched. CDR3 length: 16 residues. The CDR3 is CASSRTSGTGTDTQYF. CDR3 DNA sequence: TGTGCCAGCTCACGAACCTCCGGGACAGGCACAGATACGCAGTATTTT.

This clonotype appeared many times. The gene calls are TRBV14 and TRBJ2-3, with 7 bases that match TRBD1. The V gene's germline CDR1 is SGHDN and CDR2 FVKESK. The CDR3 runs to 16 residues. Germline trimming cut 4 bases from V and 5 bases from J; bases unmatched to any gene: 12. This chain's CDR3 is CASSPRIIYRGDTQYF. In nucleotides, the CDR3 is TGTGCCAGCAGCCCCCGGATCATCTACAGGGGAGATACGCAGTATTTT.

This clonotype showed up many times. CDR3 DNA: TGTGCCAGCACCCCGGACATCCTCCTCGGCTACACCTTC. This sequence encodes CASTPDILLGYTF. The chain combines TRBV12-3 or TRBV12-4 with TRBJ1-2; D perhaps matches TRBD1 (5 bases). V was trimmed by 7 bases and J by 8 bases, leaving 17 bases between them. This CDR3 has 13 residues.

The V call is TRBV10-2, the J call TRBJ2-2; TRBD2 matches at 9 bases. With V trimmed by 7 bases and J by 4 bases, 22 bases remained unmatched. Germline V gene lookup returns CDR1 WSHSY and CDR2 SAAADI. CDR3 length: 20 residues. The CDR3 sequence: CASIKKLAGLALMSTGELFF. The CDR3 DNA reads TGCGCCAGCATCAAAAAACTAGCGGGTTTGGCCCTGATGAGCACCGGGGAGCTGTTTTTT.

This clonotype was detected many times. The chain carries TRBV20-1 and TRBJ1-2; TRBD1 matches at 9 bases. The J segment lost 5 bases and the V segment lost 5 bases, leaving 6 bases of the junction unmatched. Germline V CDR1 and CDR2: DFQATT, SNEGSKA (reference sequence). CDR3 length: 13 amino acids. CDR3: CSALGDRAYGYTF. Here the CDR3 DNA reads TGCAGTGCTTTAGGGGACAGGGCGTATGGCTACACCTTC.

This clonotype was recorded many times. The V gene is TRBV2, the J gene TRBJ2-1; the D is unclear. The CDR3 has 14 amino acids. Germline CDR1 and CDR2: SNHLY and FYNNEI. The V end lost 8 bases, the J end lost 0 bases, and 11 bases lay between the germline ends. CDR3 bases: TGTGCCAGCTTCTTTAGCTACTCCTACAATGAGCAGTTCTTC. Its translation is CASFFSYSYNEQFF.

This clonotype was found a few times. The junction shows a germline mismatch at one end, possibly a read error. The rearrangement joins TRBV7-7 to TRBJ2-1; 7 bases match TRBD2. Germline V gives CDR1 SSHAT, CDR2 FNYEAQ (reference sequence). The CDR3 has 17 residues. The CDR3 region is CASSPSGGRSSYNGQFF. The DNA for the CDR3 is TGTGCTAGCAGCCCTAGCGGTGGGCGGAGCTCCTACAATGGGCAGTTCTTC.

The sample holds a few counts of this clonotype. This chain links TRBV9 with TRBJ1-2, with no clear D. This CDR3 comprises 14 residues. V was trimmed by 4 bases and J by 8 bases, leaving 18 bases between them. Germline V gene data show CDR1 as SGDLS and CDR2 as YYNGEE. In nucleotides, the CDR3 is TGTGCCAGCAGCCCTACGGGTAGTCGTGTCGGCTACACCTTC. Its translation: CASSPTGSRVGYTF.

This clonotype was found a few times. This chain uses TRBV6-2 or TRBV6-3 with TRBJ2-7; 15 nucleotides line up with TRBD2. The CDR3 is made up of 18 amino acids. V lost 2 bases and J lost 1; bases outside the gene matches: 6. Germline CDR1 and CDR2: MNHEY and SVGEGT. The CDR3 reads CASSYKGTSGRRSYEQYF. CDR3 sequence (DNA): TGTGCCAGCAGTTACAAAGGGACTAGCGGGAGGCGTTCCTACGAGCAGTACTTC.

The V call is TRBV18, the J call TRBJ1-2; D uncertain. V shed 0 bases and J shed 4 bases, with 9 bases lying between them. Germline V gene lookup returns CDR1 KGHSH and CDR2 LQKENI. This CDR3 has 14 amino acids. As DNA, the CDR3 is TGTGCCAGCTCACCACCGCTACAGAGCTATGGCTACACCTTC. Translated, it gives CASSPPLQSYGYTF.

This clonotype has at least ten counts. CDR3: CSASGGLYTEAFF. In nucleotides, the CDR3 is TGCAGCGCTTCTGGCGGGTTGTACACTGAAGCTTTCTTT. The chain carries TRBV29-1 and TRBJ1-1; D ambiguous. The CDR3 covers 13 residues. V was cut by 7 bases and J by 3 bases, with 15 bases left in between. Germline CDR1 SQVTM, CDR2 ANQGSEA.